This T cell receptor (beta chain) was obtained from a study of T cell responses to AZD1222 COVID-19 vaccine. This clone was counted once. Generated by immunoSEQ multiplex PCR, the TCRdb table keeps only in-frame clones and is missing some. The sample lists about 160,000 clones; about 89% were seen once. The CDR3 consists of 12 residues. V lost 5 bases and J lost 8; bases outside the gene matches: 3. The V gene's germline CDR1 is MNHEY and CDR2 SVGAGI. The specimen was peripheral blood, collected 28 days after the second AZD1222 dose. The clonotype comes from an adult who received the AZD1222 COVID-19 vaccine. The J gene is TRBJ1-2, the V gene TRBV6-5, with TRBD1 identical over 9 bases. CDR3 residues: CASSTGQGGYTF. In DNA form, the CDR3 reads TGTGCCAGCAGTACTGGACAGGGGGGCTACACCTTC.